The 17 T cell receptor beta chains in this list originate from one sample, sequenced in a study of OX40 agonist ivuxolimab in advanced cancers. Here immunoSEQ multiplex PCR was the method, and the copy in TCRdb shows in-frame clones only, minus some. Of tens of thousands of clones detected, approximately 90% appear once; the ten largest clones hold 0.44%. This sample comprised CD4+ or CD8+ T cells sorted from blood, obtained in a trial of the OX40 agonist ivuxolimab. The receptors originated from an adult with an advanced solid tumor such as melanoma, head and neck, liver or kidney cancer.

The J gene is TRBJ2-5, the V gene TRBV18; 8 nucleotides agree with TRBD2. CDR3 length: 15 amino acids. Germline CDR1 is KGHSH and CDR2 is LQKENI. Trimming took 6 bases from V and 5 from J; bases not matched to a gene: 11. The CDR3 nucleotides read TGTGCCAGCTCGAACCAGGGAGCGGGAGATGAGACCCAGTACTTC. This sequence encodes CASSNQGAGDETQYF. Using reference TRBV18 and TRBJ2-5 for the parts outside the CDR3, the full variable domain is NAGVMQNPRHLVRRRGQEARLRCSPMKGHSHVYWYRQLPEEGLKFMVYLQKENIIDESGMPKERFSAEFPKEGPSILRIQQVVRGDSAAYFCASSNQGAGDETQYFGPGTRLLVL.

This clone was seen a single time. The V and J genes are TRBV4-3 and TRBJ2-1; either TRBD1 or TRBD2 may supply D (5 bases each). Germline-derived CDR1 and CDR2 are LGHNA and YSLEER. The CDR3 consists of 15 residues. Deletions cut 2 bases from V and 5 bases from J, with 13 bases between. CDR3 nucleotides: TGCGCCAGCAGCCAACCGGGGCCCATGGACAATGAGCAGTTCTTC. This codes for CASSQPGPMDNEQFF.

The chain joins TRBV28 to TRBJ1-5; the D gene is possibly TRBD1 (5 bases). In germline, CDR1 is MDHEN, CDR2 SYDVKM. Trimming left V 4 bases short and J 5 bases short, with 21 bases between. The CDR3 has 17 amino acids. CDR3 sequence reads: CASSSSPGDGGYQPQHF. The CDR3 nucleotides read TGTGCCAGCAGTTCAAGCCCGGGTGATGGGGGTTATCAGCCCCAGCATTTT.

The V gene is TRBV7-2, the J gene TRBJ2-2; 10 nucleotides align to TRBD2. Per the germline V gene, CDR1 is SGHTA and CDR2 is FQGNSA. The CDR3 is 15 amino acids. With 5 bases clipped from V and 1 base from J, the junction kept 1 base outside the gene matches. The CDR3 protein is CASSRTSGNTGELFF. CDR3 sequence (DNA): TGTGCCAGCAGCCGGACTAGCGGGAACACCGGGGAGCTGTTTTTT.

V gene TRBV19 combines with J gene TRBJ2-7; no reliable D call. This CDR3 region has 14 residues. CDR1 is LNHDA and CDR2 is SQIVND in the germline V gene (reference sequence). V was trimmed by 5 bases and J by 4 bases, leaving 15 bases between them. In nucleotides, the CDR3 is TGTGCCAGTAGTTGGGCAGGCCACGCTTACGAGCAGTACTTC. This translates into CASSWAGHAYEQYF.

This chain connects TRBV5-1 to TRBJ2-7; weak D call: TRBD2 (5 bases). The V end was cut by 4 bases, the J end by 1 base, with 9 bases between. CDR3 size: 13 residues. Germline assignment: CDR1 SGHRS and CDR2 YFSETQ. CDR3 sequence reads: CASSPGISYEQYF. CDR3 sequence (DNA): TGCGCCAGCAGCCCGGGAATATCCTACGAGCAGTACTTC. The variable domain in full, with the rest retrieved from reference TRBV5-1 and TRBJ2-7, is KAGVTQTPRYLIKTRGQQVTLSCSPISGHRSVSWYQQTPGQGLQFLFEYFSETQRNKGNFPGRFSGRQFSNSRSEMNVSTLELGDSALYLCASSPGISYEQYFGPGTRLTVT.

This chain links TRBV10-3 with TRBJ2-3, with D unclear. CDR3 length: 14 amino acids. Between the trimmed V and J ends, which lost 0 bases and 3 bases, there was a span of 7 bases. Germline loops: CDR1 ENHRY, CDR2 SYGVKD. The CDR3 coding sequence is TGTGCCATCAGTGAGTCGGTCGGGACAGATACGCAGTATTTT. This gives the protein CAISESVGTDTQYF.

J is TRBJ2-7 and V is TRBV6-5; TRBD2 aligns across 7 bases. This CDR3 comprises 14 residues. Germline trimming cut 7 bases from V and 3 bases from J; bases unmatched to any gene: 9. Germline-derived CDR1 and CDR2 are MNHEY and SVGAGI. CDR3 in DNA: TGTGCCAGCACCTACGGGGGGATAGGCTACGAGCAGTACTTC. This codes for CASTYGGIGYEQYF.

V usage is TRBV2 and J usage is TRBJ2-2, with D tentatively TRBD1 (7 bases). The CDR3 sequence is 15 residues long. The V gene's germline CDR1 is SNHLY and CDR2 FYNNEI. Trimming cost V 2 bases and J 4 bases, with 11 bases left between them. This CDR3 is CASSEQGGATGELFF. The CDR3 DNA is TGTGCCAGCAGTGAACAGGGGGGTGCCACCGGGGAGCTGTTTTTT.

The rearrangement uses TRBV19 and TRBJ2-3; 8 bases are a match to TRBD2. J gave up 4 bases and V 7 bases, and 13 bases lay outside the gene matches. Germline loops: CDR1 LNHDA, CDR2 SQIVND (reference sequence). The CDR3 is 16 amino acids. CDR3 protein: CASTDPRLAGPDTQYF. CDR3 sequence (DNA): TGTGCCAGTACCGATCCCCGGCTAGCGGGTCCAGATACGCAGTATTTT. Full variable domain (remainder filled in from reference TRBV19 and TRBJ2-3): DGGITQSPKYLFRKEGQNVTLSCEQNLNHDAMYWYRQDPGQGLRLIYYSQIVNDFQKGDIAEGYSVSREKKESFPLTVTSAQKNPTAFYLCASTDPRLAGPDTQYFGPGTRLTVL.

The chain links TRBV7-9 to TRBJ2-3; no reliable D call. Germline V lookup: CDR1 SEHNR, CDR2 FQNEAQ (reference sequence). Deletions cut 5 bases from V and 7 bases from J, with 22 bases between. The length of the CDR3 is 16 residues. The CDR3 bases are TGTGCCAGCAGCCGCTTCGGGCCTAATGTGAGCTATACGCAGTATTTT. This sequence encodes CASSRFGPNVSYTQYF.

This clone was seen more than once but under ten times. V is TRBV11-3 and J is TRBJ2-1, with D uncertain. V was shortened by 3 bases and J by 3 bases, with 0 bases between the two germline ends. Germline CDR1 SGHNT, CDR2 YENEEA. The CDR3 runs 11 residues. The CDR3 region is CASSFYNEQFF. CDR3 in DNA: TGTGCCAGCAGCTTCTACAATGAGCAGTTCTTC.

The chain employs TRBV27 and TRBJ1-5, with D unresolved. The CDR3 consists of 15 residues. The V end lost 0 bases, the J end lost 3 bases, and 9 bases lay between the germline ends. Germline V gene sequence: CDR1 MNHEY, CDR2 SMNVEV (reference sequence). The CDR3: CASSLSYTNNQPQHF. CDR3 nucleotides: TGTGCCAGCAGTTTATCGTACACGAACAATCAGCCCCAGCATTTT.

The sample holds a few counts of this clone. The genes are TRBV5-4 and TRBJ2-5; 15 bases match TRBD2. V trimming: 4 bases; J trimming: 2 bases; junction bases outside the gene matches: 6. CDR1 is SGHNT, CDR2 YYREEE, per germline (reference sequence). The CDR3 spans 17 residues. The CDR3 DNA sequence: TGTGCCAGCAGCCCGGGACTAGCGGGAGGTCATCAAGAGACCCAGTACTTC. This gives the protein CASSPGLAGGHQETQYF.

The chain carries TRBV4-3 and TRBJ1-5, with D uncertain. The CDR3 runs to 16 residues. Germline CDR1 and CDR2: LGHNA and YSLEER. V shed 0 bases and J shed 6 bases, with 15 bases lying between them. The CDR3 loop reads CASSQEIGLPSQPQHF. Written as DNA, the CDR3 is TGCGCCAGCAGCCAAGAGATAGGGCTCCCCAGTCAGCCCCAGCATTTT.

The chain combines TRBV28 with TRBJ2-1; D might be TRBD1 or TRBD2, each matching 6 bases. Between the trimmed V and J ends, which lost 3 bases and 8 bases, there was a span of 17 bases. Looked up from germline, CDR1 is MDHEN and CDR2 is SYDVKM. The CDR3 has 15 residues. DNA of the CDR3: TGTGCCAGCAGTTTTGGGGGGCCCCCCGAGGATGAGCAGTTCTTC. Translation gives CASSFGGPPEDEQFF.

This chain links TRBV10-3 with TRBJ2-3; 16 bases agree with TRBD2. Germline V gene data show CDR1 as ENHRY and CDR2 as SYGVKD. CDR3 length: 20 amino acids. Trimming removed 6 bases from V and 1 base from J; junction bases left unmatched: 13. The CDR3 protein is CAISYPGLAGGPSRTDTQYF. The CDR3 DNA is TGTGCCATCAGCTACCCGGGACTAGCGGGAGGGCCCTCCCGCACAGATACGCAGTATTTT.